What follows describes a single TCR beta chain. The record originates from a study of blood T cell repertoires in COVID-19. Across the whole study: COVID-19 samples collected from the United States, Italy and Spain covered acute and convalescent phases. The cDNA or gDNA used as material had been derived from T cells, B-cell-depleted T cells, or PBMCs.

Methods used by the authors: Amplification of reference gene primers was used by the study to estimate nucleated cell counts. Clones were read by immunoSEQ multiplex PCR, and TCRdb kept only the in-frame ones, dropping some. From that table come the V and J calls and clone size; the DNA was used to work out D and trimming. The sample lists some 160,000 clones, about 80% occurring once. CDR3 length: 17 amino acids. V lost 0 bases, J lost 0 bases, and 15 bases lay in between. The germline CDR1 and CDR2 sequences are SGHRS and YFSETQ. The chain is built from TRBV5-1 and TRBJ1-1; a possible D gene is TRBD1 (6 bases). The sequencing input was peripheral blood. The TCR was taken from a human donor in a cohort sampled during active COVID-19. CDR3 bases: TGCGCCAGCAGCTTGGCTGGACAGTTGCCTTTGAACACTGAAGCTTTCTTT. Protein product: CASSLAGQLPLNTEAFF.